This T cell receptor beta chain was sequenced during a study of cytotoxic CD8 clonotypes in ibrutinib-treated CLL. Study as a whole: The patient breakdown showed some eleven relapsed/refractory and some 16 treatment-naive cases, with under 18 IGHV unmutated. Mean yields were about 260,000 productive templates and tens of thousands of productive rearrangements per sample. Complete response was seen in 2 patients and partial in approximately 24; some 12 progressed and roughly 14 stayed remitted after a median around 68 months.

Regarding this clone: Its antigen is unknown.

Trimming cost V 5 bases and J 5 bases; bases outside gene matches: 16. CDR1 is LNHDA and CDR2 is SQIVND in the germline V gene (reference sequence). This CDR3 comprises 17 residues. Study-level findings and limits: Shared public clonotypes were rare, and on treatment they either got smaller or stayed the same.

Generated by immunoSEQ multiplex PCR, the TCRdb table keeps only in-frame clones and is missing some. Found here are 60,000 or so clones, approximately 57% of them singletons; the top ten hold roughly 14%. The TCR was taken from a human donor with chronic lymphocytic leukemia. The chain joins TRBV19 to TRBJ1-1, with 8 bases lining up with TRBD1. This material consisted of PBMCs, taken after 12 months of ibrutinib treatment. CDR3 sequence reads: CASSPPGQVRGTTEAFF. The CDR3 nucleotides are TGTGCCAGTAGTCCGCCGGGACAGGTAAGGGGGACAACTGAAGCTTTCTTT.